This TCR beta chain was recorded in a study of control samples from healthy donors and cancer patients. The method was immunoSEQ multiplex PCR; TCRdb's version includes in-frame clones alone and lacks a portion of them. The sample yields 120,000 or so clones, 80% to 95% seen once. The material sequenced was blood. The receptor comes from a man between 18 and 29 years old in good health.

The CDR3 is CASSLVPGGNQPQHF. CDR3 DNA sequence: TGTGCCAGCAGCTTGGTCCCAGGGGGCAATCAGCCCCAGCATTTT. The V call is TRBV5-8, the J call TRBJ1-5; D might be TRBD1 (6 bases). This CDR3 region has 15 residues. V was clipped by 0 bases and J by 2 bases, with 9 bases between them. Per germline, CDR1 SGHTS and CDR2 YDEGEE. Variable domain in full (rest from reference TRBV5-8 and TRBJ1-5): EAGVTQSPTHLIKTRGQQATLRCSPISGHTSVYWYQQALGLGLQFLLWYDEGEERNRGNFPPRFSGRQFPNYSSELNVNALELEDSALYLCASSLVPGGNQPQHFGDGTRLSIL.